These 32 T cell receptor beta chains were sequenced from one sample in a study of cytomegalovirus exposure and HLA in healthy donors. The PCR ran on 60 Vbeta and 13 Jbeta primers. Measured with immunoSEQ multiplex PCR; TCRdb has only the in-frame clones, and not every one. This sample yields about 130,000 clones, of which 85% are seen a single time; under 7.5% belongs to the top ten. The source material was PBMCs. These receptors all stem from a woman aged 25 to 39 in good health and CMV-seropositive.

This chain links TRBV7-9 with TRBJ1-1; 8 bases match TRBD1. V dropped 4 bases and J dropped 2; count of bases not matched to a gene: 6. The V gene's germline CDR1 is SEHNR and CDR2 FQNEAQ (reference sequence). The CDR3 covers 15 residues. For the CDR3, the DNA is TGTGCCAGCAGCTCGGACAGGGATGGAAACACTGAAGCTTTCTTT. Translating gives CASSSDRDGNTEAFF. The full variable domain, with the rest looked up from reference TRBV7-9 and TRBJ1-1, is DTGVSQNPRHKITKRGQNVTFRCDPISEHNRLYWYRQTLGQGPEFLTYFQNEAQLEKSRLLSDRFSAERPKGSFSTLEIQRTEQGDSAMYLCASSSDRDGNTEAFFGQGTRLTVV.

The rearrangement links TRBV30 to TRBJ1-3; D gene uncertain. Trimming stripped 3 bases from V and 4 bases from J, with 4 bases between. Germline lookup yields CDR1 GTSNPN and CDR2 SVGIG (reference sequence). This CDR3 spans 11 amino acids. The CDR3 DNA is TGTGCCTGGAGGTTAGGAAACACCATATATTTT. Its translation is CAWRLGNTIYF.

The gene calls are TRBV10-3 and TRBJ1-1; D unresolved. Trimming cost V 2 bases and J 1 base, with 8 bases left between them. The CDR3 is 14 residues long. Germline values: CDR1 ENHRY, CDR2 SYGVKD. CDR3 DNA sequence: TGTGCCATCAGTGAGGTGCCAGAGAACACTGAAGCTTTCTTT. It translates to CAISEVPENTEAFF.

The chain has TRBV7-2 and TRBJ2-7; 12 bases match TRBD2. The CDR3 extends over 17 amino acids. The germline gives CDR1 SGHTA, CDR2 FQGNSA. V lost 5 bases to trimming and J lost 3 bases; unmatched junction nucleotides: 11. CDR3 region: CASSPSPTSGSIYEQYF. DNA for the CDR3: TGTGCCAGCAGCCCCTCGCCGACTAGCGGGAGTATCTACGAGCAGTACTTC.

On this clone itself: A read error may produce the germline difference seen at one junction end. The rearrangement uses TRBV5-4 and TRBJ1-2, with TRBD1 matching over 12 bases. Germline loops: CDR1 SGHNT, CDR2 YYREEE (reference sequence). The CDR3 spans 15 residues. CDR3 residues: CASRLGTGGEDGYTF. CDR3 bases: TGTGCCAGCAGGTTGGGGACAGGGGGCGAGGATGGCTACACCTTC.

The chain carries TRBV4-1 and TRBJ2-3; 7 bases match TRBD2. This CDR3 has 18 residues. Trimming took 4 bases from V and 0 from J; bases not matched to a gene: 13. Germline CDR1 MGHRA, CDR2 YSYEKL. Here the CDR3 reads CASSRSFLAGFSTDTQYF. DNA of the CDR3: TGCGCCAGCAGCCGGAGCTTCTTAGCGGGCTTTAGCACAGATACGCAGTATTTT.

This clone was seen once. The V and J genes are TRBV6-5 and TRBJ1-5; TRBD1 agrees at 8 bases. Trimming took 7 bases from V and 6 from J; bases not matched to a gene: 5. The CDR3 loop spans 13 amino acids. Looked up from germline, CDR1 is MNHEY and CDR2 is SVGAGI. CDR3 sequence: CASNQGAGQPQHF. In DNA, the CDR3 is TGTGCCAGCAACCAGGGGGCAGGTCAGCCCCAGCATTTT.

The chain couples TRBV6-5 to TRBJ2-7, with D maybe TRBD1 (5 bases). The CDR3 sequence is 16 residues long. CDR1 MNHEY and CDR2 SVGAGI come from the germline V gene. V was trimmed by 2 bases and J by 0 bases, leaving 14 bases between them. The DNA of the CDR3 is TGTGCCAGCAGTTACCAACTACCCGACAGCTCCTACGAGCAGTACTTC. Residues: CASSYQLPDSSYEQYF.

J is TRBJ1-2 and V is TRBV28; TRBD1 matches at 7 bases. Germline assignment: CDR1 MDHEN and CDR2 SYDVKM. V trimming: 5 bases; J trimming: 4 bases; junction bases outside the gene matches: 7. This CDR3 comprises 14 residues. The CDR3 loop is CASSPLRTGYGYTF. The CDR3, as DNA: TGTGCCAGCAGTCCGCTCCGGACAGGCTATGGCTACACCTTC.

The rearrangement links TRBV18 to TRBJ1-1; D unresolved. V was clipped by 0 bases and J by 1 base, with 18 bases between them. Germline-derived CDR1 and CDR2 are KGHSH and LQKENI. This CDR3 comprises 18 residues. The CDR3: CASSPPLSLISSNTEAFF. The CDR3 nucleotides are TGTGCCAGCTCACCACCTCTATCCCTGATCTCCTCGAACACTGAAGCTTTCTTT.

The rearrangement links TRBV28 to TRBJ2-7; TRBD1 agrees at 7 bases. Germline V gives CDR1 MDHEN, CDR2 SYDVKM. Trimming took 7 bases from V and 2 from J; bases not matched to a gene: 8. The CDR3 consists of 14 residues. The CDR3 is CASTMEGQAYEQYF. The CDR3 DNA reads TGTGCCAGCACTATGGAAGGACAGGCCTACGAGCAGTACTTC.

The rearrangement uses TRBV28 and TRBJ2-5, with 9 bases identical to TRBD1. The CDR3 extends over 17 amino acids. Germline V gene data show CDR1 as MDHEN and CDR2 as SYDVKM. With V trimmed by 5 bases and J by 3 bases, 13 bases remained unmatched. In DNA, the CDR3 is TGTGCCAGCAGTCACTCCCTGGGACAGGGAGAGGAAGAGACCCAGTACTTC. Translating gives CASSHSLGQGEEETQYF.

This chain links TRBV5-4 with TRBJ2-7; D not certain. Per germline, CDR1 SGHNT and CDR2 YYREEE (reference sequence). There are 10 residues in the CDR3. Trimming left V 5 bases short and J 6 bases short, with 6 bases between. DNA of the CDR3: TGTGCCAGCAGACCGGTCGAGCAGTACTTC. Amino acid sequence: CASRPVEQYF. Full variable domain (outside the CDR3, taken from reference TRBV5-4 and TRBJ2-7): ETGVTQSPTHLIKTRGQQVTLRCSSQSGHNTVSWYQQALGQGPQFIFQYYREEENGRGNFPPRFSGLQFPNYSSELNVNALELDDSALYLCASRPVEQYFGPGTRLTVT.

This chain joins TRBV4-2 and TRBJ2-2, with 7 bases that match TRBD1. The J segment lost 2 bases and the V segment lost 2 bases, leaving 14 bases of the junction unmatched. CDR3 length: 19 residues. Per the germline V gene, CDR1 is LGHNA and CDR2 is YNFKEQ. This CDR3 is CASSQLVDRAAANTGELFF. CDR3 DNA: TGTGCCAGCAGCCAACTGGTCGACAGGGCGGCTGCAAACACCGGGGAGCTGTTTTTT.

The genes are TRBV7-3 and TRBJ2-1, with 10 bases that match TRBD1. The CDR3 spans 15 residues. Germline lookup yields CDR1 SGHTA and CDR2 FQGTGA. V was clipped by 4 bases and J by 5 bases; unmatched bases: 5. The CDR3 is CASSSHGTGDNEQFF. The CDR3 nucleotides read TGTGCCAGCAGCTCCCACGGGACAGGGGACAATGAGCAGTTCTTC.

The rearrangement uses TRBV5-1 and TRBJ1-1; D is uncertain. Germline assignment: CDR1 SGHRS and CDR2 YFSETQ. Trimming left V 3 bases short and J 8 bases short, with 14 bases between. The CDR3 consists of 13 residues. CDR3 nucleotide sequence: TGCGCCAGCAGCTCCCAAGAGACGGGAGAAGCTTTCTTT. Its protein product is CASSSQETGEAFF.

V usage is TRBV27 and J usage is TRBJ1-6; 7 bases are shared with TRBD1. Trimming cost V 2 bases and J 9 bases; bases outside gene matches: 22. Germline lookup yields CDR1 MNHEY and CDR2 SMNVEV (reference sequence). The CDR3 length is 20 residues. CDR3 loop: CASSLVGVGGGLGGGSPLHF. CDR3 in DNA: TGTGCCAGCAGTTTAGTGGGGGTCGGAGGGGGCTTGGGAGGAGGTTCACCCCTCCACTTT.

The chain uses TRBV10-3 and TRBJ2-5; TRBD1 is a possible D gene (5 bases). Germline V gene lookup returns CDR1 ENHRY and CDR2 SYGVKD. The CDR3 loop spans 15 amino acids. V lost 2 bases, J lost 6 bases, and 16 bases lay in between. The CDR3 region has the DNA TGTGCCATCAGTGAGACAGGCGTGGGGTCGAAGACCCAGTACTTC. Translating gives CAISETGVGSKTQYF.

The DNA for the CDR3 is TGTGCCAGCAGCCACATACAGGGAGTATCCTACGAGCAGTACTTC. Amino acid sequence: CASSHIQGVSYEQYF. V is TRBV6-6 and J is TRBJ2-7; perhaps TRBD1 as D (6 bases). Per the germline V gene, CDR1 is MNHNY and CDR2 is SVGAGI (reference sequence). The CDR3 runs to 15 residues. Trimming removed 6 bases at V and 1 base at J, with 16 bases between.

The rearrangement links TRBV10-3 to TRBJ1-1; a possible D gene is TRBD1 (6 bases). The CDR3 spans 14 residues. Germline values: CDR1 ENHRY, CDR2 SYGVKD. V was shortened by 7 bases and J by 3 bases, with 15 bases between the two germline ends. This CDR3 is CAIMAAGADTEAFF. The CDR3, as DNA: TGTGCCATCATGGCCGCGGGGGCGGACACTGAAGCTTTCTTT.

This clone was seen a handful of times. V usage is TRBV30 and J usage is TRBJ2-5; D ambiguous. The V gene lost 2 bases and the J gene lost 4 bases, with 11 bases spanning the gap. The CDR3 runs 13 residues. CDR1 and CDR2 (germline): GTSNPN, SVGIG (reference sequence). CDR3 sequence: CAWSTPGGETQYF. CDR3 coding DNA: TGTGCCTGGAGTACCCCGGGTGGAGAGACCCAGTACTTC.

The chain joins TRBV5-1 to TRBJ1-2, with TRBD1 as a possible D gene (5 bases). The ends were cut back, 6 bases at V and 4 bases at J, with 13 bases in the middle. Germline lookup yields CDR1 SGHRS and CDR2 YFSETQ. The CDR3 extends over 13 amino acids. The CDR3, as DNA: TGCGCCAGCAAAGAGGAGGGACTCTATGGCTACACCTTC. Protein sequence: CASKEEGLYGYTF.

This CDR3 is CASSLDRDSTDTQYF. CDR3 DNA: TGTGCCAGCAGCTTGGACAGGGACTCCACAGATACGCAGTATTTT. This chain joins TRBV7-9 and TRBJ2-3; TRBD1 matches at 8 bases. Per the germline V gene, CDR1 is SEHNR and CDR2 is FQNEAQ (reference sequence). The V and J ends lost 3 bases and 2 bases, in that order; junction bases with no gene match: 4. The CDR3 consists of 15 residues.

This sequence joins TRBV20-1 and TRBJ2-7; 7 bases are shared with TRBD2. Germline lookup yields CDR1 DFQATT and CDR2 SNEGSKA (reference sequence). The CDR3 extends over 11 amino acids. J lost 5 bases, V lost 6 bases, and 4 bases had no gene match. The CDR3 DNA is TGCAGTGCCAACCGGGGGGACGAGCAGTACTTC. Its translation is CSANRGDEQYF.

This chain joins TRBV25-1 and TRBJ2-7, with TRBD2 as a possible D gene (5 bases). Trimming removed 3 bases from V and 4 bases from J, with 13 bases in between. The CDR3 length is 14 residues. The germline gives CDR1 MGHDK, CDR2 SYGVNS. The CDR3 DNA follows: TGTGCCAGCAGTGACCCACTAGTACTGTACGAGCAGTACTTC. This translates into CASSDPLVLYEQYF.

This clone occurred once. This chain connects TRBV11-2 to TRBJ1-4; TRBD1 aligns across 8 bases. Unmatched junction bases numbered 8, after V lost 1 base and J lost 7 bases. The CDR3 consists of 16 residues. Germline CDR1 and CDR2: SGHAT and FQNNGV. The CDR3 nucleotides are TGTGCCAGCAGCTTAGTTGGACAGGGTGGTGGTGAAAAACTGTTTTTT. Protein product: CASSLVGQGGGEKLFF.

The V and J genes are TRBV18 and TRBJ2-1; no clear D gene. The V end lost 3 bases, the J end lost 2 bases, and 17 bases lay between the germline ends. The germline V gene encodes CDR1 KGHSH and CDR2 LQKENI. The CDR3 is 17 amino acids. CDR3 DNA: TGTGCCAGCTCACCGGTTCCCCCCCCAGGCCCCTACAATGAGCAGTTCTTC. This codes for CASSPVPPPGPYNEQFF.

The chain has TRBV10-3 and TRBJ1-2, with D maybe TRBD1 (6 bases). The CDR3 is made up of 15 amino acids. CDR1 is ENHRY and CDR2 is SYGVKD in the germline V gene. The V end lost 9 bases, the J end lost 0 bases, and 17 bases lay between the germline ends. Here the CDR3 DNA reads TGTGCCATAGTCTGGGACACCTCTTCTAACTATGGCTACACCTTC. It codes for CAIVWDTSSNYGYTF.

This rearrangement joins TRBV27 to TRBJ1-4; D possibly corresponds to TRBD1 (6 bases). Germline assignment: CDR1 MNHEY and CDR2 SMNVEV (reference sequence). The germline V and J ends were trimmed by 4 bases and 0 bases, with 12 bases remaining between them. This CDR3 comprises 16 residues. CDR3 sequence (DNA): TGTGCCAGCAGTTCCAGGACAGTTGCAACTAATGAAAAACTGTTTTTT. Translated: CASSSRTVATNEKLFF. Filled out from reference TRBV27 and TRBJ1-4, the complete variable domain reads EAQVTQNPRYLITVTGKKLTVTCSQNMNHEYMSWYRQDPGLGLRQIYYSMNVEVTDKGDVPEGYKVSRKEKRNFPLILESPSPNQTSLYFCASSSRTVATNEKLFFGSGTQLSVL.

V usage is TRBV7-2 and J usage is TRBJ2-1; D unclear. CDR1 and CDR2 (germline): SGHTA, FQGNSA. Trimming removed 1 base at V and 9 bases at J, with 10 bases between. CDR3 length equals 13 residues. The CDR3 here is CASSLGSVGEQFF. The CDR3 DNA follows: TGTGCCAGCAGCTTAGGGAGCGTTGGTGAGCAGTTCTTC.

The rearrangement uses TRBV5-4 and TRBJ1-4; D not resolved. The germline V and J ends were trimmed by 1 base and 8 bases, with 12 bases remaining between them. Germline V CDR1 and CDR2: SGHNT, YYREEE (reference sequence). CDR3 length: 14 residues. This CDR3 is CASSLWAAGEKLFF. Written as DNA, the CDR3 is TGTGCCAGCAGCTTGTGGGCAGCGGGAGAAAAACTGTTTTTT.

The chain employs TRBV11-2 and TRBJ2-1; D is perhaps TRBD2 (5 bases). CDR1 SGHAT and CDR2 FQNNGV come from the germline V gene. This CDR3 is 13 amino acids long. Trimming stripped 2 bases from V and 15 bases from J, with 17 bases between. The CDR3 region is CASSLSPGRGRFF. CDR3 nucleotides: TGTGCCAGCAGCTTAAGTCCCGGACGAGGGAGGTTCTTC.